The present entry profiles one T cell receptor beta chain with its context. This specimen belongs to a study of blood T cell repertoires in COVID-19. Study background: PBMCs, B-cell-depleted T cells, or T cells provided the cDNA or gDNA that made up the material.

The V gene's germline CDR1 is ENHRY and CDR2 SYGVKD. This CDR3 has 14 amino acids. V shed 7 bases, J shed 3 bases, and the junction held 2 bases outside the gene matches. Two negative PCRs, clearance, or symptom resolution characterized the recovered Cohort 3 donors. Per the original data handling: Cell counts per sample came from amplifying reference gene primers. Method: immunoSEQ multiplex PCR; TCRdb's copy keeps in-frame clones and lacks some. V and J calls and clone size come straight from that table; D and trimming were deduced from the DNA. The table includes 250,000 to 350,000 clones, 88% detected once.

The specimen was PBMCs or T cells enriched from blood (not recorded which). The V call is TRBV10-3, the J call TRBJ2-1; TRBD1 agrees at 11 bases. This clonotype was sampled from a woman aged 25 to 45 who had recovered from COVID-19. In DNA form, the CDR3 reads TGTGCCATCATGGGGACAGGGGGCTACAATGAGCAGTTCTTC. It encodes CAIMGTGGYNEQFF.